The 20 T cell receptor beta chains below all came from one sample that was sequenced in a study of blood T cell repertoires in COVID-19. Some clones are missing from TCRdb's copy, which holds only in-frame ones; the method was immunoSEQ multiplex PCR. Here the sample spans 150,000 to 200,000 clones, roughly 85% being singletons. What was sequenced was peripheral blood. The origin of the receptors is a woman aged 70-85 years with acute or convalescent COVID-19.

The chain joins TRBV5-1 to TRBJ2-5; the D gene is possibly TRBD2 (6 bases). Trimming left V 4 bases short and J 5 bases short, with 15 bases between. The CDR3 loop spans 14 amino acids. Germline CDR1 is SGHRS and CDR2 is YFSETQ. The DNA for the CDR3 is TGCGCCAGCAGCGCCTCCGGGGGTGTGGAGACCCAGTACTTC. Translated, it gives CASSASGGVETQYF.

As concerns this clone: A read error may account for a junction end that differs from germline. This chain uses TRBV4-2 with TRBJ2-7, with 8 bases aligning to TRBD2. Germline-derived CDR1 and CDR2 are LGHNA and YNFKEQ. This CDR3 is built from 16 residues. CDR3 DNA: TGTGCCTGCAGCCAAGTTTCCGGGAGGGCCTCCTACGAGCAGTACTTC. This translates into CACSQVSGRASYEQYF.

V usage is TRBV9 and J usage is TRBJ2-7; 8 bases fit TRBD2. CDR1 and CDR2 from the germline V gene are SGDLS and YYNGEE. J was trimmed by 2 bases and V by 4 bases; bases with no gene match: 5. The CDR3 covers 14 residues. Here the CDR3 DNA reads TGTGCCAGCAGCAGCGGGAGTCCCCCCTACGAGCAGTACTTC. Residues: CASSSGSPPYEQYF.

The CDR3 coding sequence is TGTGCCACCAGCCCCCTCCGGGGGATTTGGCTTAGCTCCTATAATTCACCCCTCCACTTT. Protein sequence: CATSPLRGIWLSSYNSPLHF. V gene TRBV15 combines with J gene TRBJ1-6; maybe TRBD1 (5 bases). V was pared by 5 bases and J by 0 bases, with 23 bases between. In germline, CDR1 is LNHNV, CDR2 YYDKDF (reference sequence). The CDR3 spans 20 residues.

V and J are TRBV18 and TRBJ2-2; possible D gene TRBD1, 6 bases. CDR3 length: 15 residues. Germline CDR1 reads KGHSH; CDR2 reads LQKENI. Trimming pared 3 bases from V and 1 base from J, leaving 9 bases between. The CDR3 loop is CASSPQGQNTGELFF. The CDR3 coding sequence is TGTGCCAGCTCACCTCAGGGGCAGAACACCGGGGAGCTGTTTTTT.

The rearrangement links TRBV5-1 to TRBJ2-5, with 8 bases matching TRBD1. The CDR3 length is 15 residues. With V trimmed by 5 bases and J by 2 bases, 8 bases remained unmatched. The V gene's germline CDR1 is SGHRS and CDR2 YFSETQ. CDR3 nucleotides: TGCGCCAGCAGATCCGGACAGGGACCACAAGAGACCCAGTACTTC. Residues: CASRSGQGPQETQYF.

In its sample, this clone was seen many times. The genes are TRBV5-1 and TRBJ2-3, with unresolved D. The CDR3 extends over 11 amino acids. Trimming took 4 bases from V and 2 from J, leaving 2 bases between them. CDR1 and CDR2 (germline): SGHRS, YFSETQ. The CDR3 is CASSHTDTQYF. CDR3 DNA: TGCGCCAGCAGCCACACAGATACGCAGTATTTT.

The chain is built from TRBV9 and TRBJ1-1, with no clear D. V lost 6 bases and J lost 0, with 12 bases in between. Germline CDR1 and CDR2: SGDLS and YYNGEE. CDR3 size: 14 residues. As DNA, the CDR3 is TGTGCCAGCAACCCCACAGCATTGAACACTGAAGCTTTCTTT. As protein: CASNPTALNTEAFF.

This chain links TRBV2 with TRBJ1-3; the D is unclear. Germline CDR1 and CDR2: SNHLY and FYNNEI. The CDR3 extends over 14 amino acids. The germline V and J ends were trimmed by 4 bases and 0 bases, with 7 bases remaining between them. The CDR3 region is CASSGYGSGNTIYF. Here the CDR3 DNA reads TGTGCCAGCAGTGGTTACGGCTCTGGAAACACCATATATTTT.

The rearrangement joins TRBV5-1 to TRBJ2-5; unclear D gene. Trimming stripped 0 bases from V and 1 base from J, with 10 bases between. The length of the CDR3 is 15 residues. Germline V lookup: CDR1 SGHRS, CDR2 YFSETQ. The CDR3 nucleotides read TGCGCCAGCAGCTTGGGGCTAGTGGGCCAAGAGACCCAGTACTTC. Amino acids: CASSLGLVGQETQYF.

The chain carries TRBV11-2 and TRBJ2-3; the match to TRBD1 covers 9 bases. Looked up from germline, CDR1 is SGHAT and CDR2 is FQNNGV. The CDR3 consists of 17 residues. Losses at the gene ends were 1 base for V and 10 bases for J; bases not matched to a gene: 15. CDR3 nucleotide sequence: TGTGCCAGCAGCTTAGTTCGGTTGGACAGGGGACACATGGCGCAGTATTTT. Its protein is CASSLVRLDRGHMAQYF. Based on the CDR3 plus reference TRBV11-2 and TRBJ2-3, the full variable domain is EAGVAQSPRYKIIEKRQSVAFWCNPISGHATLYWYQQILGQGPKLLIQFQNNGVVDDSQLPKDRFSAERLKGVDSTLKIQPAKLEDSAVYLCASSLVRLDRGHMAQYFGPGTRLTVL.

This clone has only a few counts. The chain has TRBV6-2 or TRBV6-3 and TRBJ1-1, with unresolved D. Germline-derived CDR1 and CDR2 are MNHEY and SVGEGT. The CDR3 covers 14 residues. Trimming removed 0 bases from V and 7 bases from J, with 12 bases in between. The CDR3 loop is CASSYSIEAVEAFF. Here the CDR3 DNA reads TGTGCCAGCAGTTACTCGATCGAGGCGGTTGAAGCTTTCTTT.

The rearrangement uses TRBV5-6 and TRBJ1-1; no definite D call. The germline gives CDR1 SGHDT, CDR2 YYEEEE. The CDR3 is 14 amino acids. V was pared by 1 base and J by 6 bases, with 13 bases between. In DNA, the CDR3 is TGTGCCAGCAGCTTGACCAGGTTAGCGGCTGAAGCTTTCTTT. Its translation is CASSLTRLAAEAFF.

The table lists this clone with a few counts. The CDR3 reads CAWRTTGMGNTIYF. The CDR3 region has the DNA TGTGCCTGGAGAACAACCGGGATGGGAAACACCATATATTTT. J is TRBJ1-3 and V is TRBV30, with D uncertain. V was clipped by 3 bases and J by 4 bases, with 13 bases between them. Germline values: CDR1 GTSNPN, CDR2 SVGIG (reference sequence). This CDR3 has 14 amino acids.

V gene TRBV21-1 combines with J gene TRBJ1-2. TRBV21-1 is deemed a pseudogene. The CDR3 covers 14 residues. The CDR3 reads CASSYGTDAGGYTF. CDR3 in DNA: TGTGCCAGCAGCTATGGGACTGACGCCGGGGGCTACACCTTC.

The CDR3 DNA follows: TGCGCCAGCAGCCAACCCGGAGCTTTCGCGGGAGGATCTTGGCTTGGCCCAGATACGCAGTATTTT. Its protein product is CASSQPGAFAGGSWLGPDTQYF. V usage is TRBV4-1 and J usage is TRBJ2-3, with 8 nucleotides matching TRBD2. The germline V gene encodes CDR1 MGHRA and CDR2 YSYEKL. Trimming cost V 2 bases and J 4 bases; bases outside gene matches: 26. CDR3 length: 22 residues.

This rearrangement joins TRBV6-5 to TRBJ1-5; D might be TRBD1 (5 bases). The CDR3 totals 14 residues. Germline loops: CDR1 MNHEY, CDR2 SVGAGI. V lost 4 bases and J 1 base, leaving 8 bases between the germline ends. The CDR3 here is CASSSGISNQPQHF. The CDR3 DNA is TGTGCCAGCAGTTCAGGGATAAGCAATCAGCCCCAGCATTTT.

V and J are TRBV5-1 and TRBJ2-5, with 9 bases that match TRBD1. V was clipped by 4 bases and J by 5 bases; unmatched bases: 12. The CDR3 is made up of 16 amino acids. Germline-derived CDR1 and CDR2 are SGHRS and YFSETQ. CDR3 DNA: TGCGCCAGCAGCCAGAACACAGGGGGCGGATGGGAGACCCAGTACTTC. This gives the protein CASSQNTGGGWETQYF. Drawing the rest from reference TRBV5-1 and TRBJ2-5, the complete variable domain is KAGVTQTPRYLIKTRGQQVTLSCSPISGHRSVSWYQQTPGQGLQFLFEYFSETQRNKGNFPGRFSGRQFSNSRSEMNVSTLELGDSALYLCASSQNTGGGWETQYFGPGTRLLVL.

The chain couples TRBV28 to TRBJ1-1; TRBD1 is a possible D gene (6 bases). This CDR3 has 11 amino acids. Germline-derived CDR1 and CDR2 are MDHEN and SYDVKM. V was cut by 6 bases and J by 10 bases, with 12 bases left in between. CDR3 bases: TGTGCCAGCAGCAACAGGGTTGTAGCTTTCTTT. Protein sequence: CASSNRVVAFF. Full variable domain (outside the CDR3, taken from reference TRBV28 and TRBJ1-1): DVKVTQSSRYLVKRTGEKVFLECVQDMDHENMFWYRQDPGLGLRLIYFSYDVKMKEKGDIPEGYSVSREKKERFSLILESASTNQTSMYLCASSNRVVAFFGQGTRLTVV.

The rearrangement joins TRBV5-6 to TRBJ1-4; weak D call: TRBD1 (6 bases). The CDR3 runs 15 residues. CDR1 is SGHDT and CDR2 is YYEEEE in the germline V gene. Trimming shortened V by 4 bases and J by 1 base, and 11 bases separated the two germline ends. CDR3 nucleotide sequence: TGTGCCAGCAGCGGAACAGGGTTAACTAATGAAAAACTGTTTTTT. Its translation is CASSGTGLTNEKLFF.